Shown below are 28 T cell receptor beta chains from a single sample sequenced in a study of identical twins. MiXCR was run by TCRdb on the 5' RACE reads, yielding one entry per CDR3 protein. The sample shows approximately 470,000 distinct CDR3 sequences, 13% to 15% of them seen only once. This sample was shared with a second study, whose subject was yellow fever vaccine responses in identical twins.

Specimen: CD4+ T cells sorted from blood. The receptors derive from a woman between 18 and 29 years old in good health.

This clonotype was seen more than once but under ten times. The chain combines TRBV11-3 with TRBJ2-1; possibly TRBD2 for D (5 bases). This CDR3 is built from 14 residues. CDR1 is SGHNT, CDR2 YENEEA, per germline. The V and J ends lost 1 base and 7 bases respectively, with 11 bases between them. The CDR3: CASSLGRGSNEQFF. CDR3 sequence (DNA): TGTGCCAGCAGCTTAGGTCGGGGATCGAATGAGCAGTTCTTC.

This chain uses TRBV28 with TRBJ2-1; TRBD1 agrees at 9 bases. This CDR3 contains 14 residues. Trimming at V came to 2 bases and at J to 9 bases, leaving 5 bases not matched to a gene. Germline loops: CDR1 MDHEN, CDR2 SYDVKM. The CDR3 DNA sequence: TGTGCCAGCAGTTTAGGACAGGGGAGAGGTGAGCAGTTCTTC. Protein product: CASSLGQGRGEQFF.

Many counts were recorded for this clonotype. CDR3 in DNA: TGCAGCGTTGCCCCACTAGCAAGCGATACGCAGTATTTT. As protein: CSVAPLASDTQYF. The chain has TRBV29-1 and TRBJ2-3; D might be TRBD2 (6 bases). There are 13 residues in the CDR3. CDR1 and CDR2 (germline): SQVTM, ANQGSEA. V lost 4 bases, J lost 6 bases, and 14 bases lay in between.

The chain uses TRBV10-3 and TRBJ2-2, with 7 bases that match TRBD2. Germline V gene data show CDR1 as ENHRY and CDR2 as SYGVKD. The CDR3 runs 14 residues. The junction had 7 bases not matched to a gene; V was cut back by 11 bases and J by 1 base. CDR3 sequence reads: CAVLAEQNTGELFF. The CDR3, as DNA: TGTGCCGTCCTAGCGGAACAGAACACCGGGGAGCTGTTTTTT.

This rearrangement joins TRBV20-1 to TRBJ2-7; the D is unclear. V was cut by 3 bases and J by 1 base, with 13 bases left in between. The CDR3 loop spans 14 amino acids. The V gene's germline CDR1 is DFQATT and CDR2 SNEGSKA (reference sequence). The CDR3 DNA follows: TGCAGTGCTAGGTTCACCACATTATCCTACGAGCAGTACTTC. Its translation is CSARFTTLSYEQYF.

There are a few counts of this clonotype. The germline gene is not matched at one end of the junction; a read error may be the cause. The J gene is TRBJ2-3, the V gene TRBV12-3 or TRBV12-4, with a weak D call TRBD1 (6 bases). The CDR3 is 13 amino acids. CDR3: CASSLISGGTTSF. The CDR3 region has the DNA TGTGCCAGCAGTTTAATTTCTGGTGGGACAACTTCGTTT.

This chain connects TRBV28 to TRBJ2-2; 8 bases map to TRBD1. The CDR3 runs 14 residues. The V segment lost 6 bases and the J segment 6 bases; nucleotides outside the gene matches: 6. Germline V gene data show CDR1 as MDHEN and CDR2 as SYDVKM. In DNA form, the CDR3 reads TGTGCCAGCAGAACACCCAGGGGGCCCGGGGAGCTGTTTTTT. Protein sequence: CASRTPRGPGELFF. The full variable domain, with the rest looked up from reference TRBV28 and TRBJ2-2, is DVKVTQSSRYLVKRTGEKVFLECVQDMDHENMFWYRQDPGLGLRLIYFSYDVKMKEKGDIPEGYSVSREKKERFSLILESASTNQTSMYLCASRTPRGPGELFFGEGSRLTVL.

This clonotype has at least ten counts. V gene TRBV24-1 combines with J gene TRBJ2-5; perhaps D is TRBD1 or TRBD2 (5 bases each). V was shortened by 9 bases and J by 5 bases, with 12 bases between the two germline ends. This CDR3 region has 12 residues. CDR1 is KGHDR, CDR2 SFDVKD, per germline. The CDR3 region is CATSRGRETQYF. For the CDR3, the DNA is TGTGCCACCTCCCGGGGACGGGAGACCCAGTACTTC.

The chain has TRBV2 and TRBJ2-7; 9 nucleotides align to TRBD1. V shed 5 bases, J shed 5 bases, and the junction held 4 bases outside the gene matches. The CDR3 spans 13 residues. CDR1 is SNHLY, CDR2 FYNNEI, per germline. CDR3 region: CASSQQGAHEQYF. The CDR3 DNA reads as TGTGCCAGCAGTCAACAGGGGGCCCACGAGCAGTACTTC.

The gene calls are TRBV6-2 or TRBV6-3 and TRBJ2-1, with TRBD1 matching 7 bases. V was pared by 8 bases and J by 0 bases, with 1 base of the junction left unmatched. Germline-derived CDR1 and CDR2 are MNHEY and SVGEGT. This CDR3 is 13 amino acids long. CDR3 nucleotides: TGTGCCAGCGGGGACAGCTCCTACAATGAGCAGTTCTTC. This translates into CASGDSSYNEQFF.

The chain recombines TRBV6-1 with TRBJ2-5; either TRBD1 or TRBD2 may fit D (5 bases each). The CDR3 loop spans 14 amino acids. The V end lost 8 bases, the J end lost 1 base, and 14 bases lay between the germline ends. Germline V gene lookup returns CDR1 MNHNS and CDR2 SASEGT. The CDR3, as DNA: TGTGCCAGCGGGAAGCACGGGGCCCAAGAGACCCAGTACTTC. It codes for CASGKHGAQETQYF.

The chain employs TRBV9 and TRBJ2-7, with 9 nucleotides matching TRBD1. The CDR3 is 14 amino acids. Per germline, CDR1 SGDLS and CDR2 YYNGEE. The junction had 4 bases not matched to a gene; V was cut back by 0 bases and J by 6 bases. The CDR3 reads CASSVAGTGFEQYF. The CDR3 DNA sequence: TGTGCCAGCAGCGTAGCTGGGACAGGGTTCGAGCAGTACTTC.

Only a few counts were recorded for this clonotype. The chain links TRBV12-3 or TRBV12-4 to TRBJ2-1; D tentatively fits TRBD1 or TRBD2 (5 bases each). This CDR3 spans 12 amino acids. V was shortened by 6 bases and J by 10 bases, with 13 bases between the two germline ends. CDR3 residues: CASRQDGGEQFF. The CDR3 coding sequence is TGTGCCAGCAGACAGGACGGAGGCGAGCAGTTCTTC.

This clonotype was observed a few times. The rearrangement joins TRBV27 to TRBJ2-1; 8 bases are a match to TRBD2. V was clipped by 4 bases and J by 3 bases; unmatched bases: 5. The CDR3 length is 15 residues. The germline gives CDR1 MNHEY, CDR2 SMNVEV (reference sequence). In DNA form, the CDR3 reads TGTGCCAGCAGTTCGTCTAGCGGGTACTACAATGAGCAGTTCTTC. Its protein is CASSSSSGYYNEQFF.

The table lists this clonotype with a few counts. The rearrangement links TRBV6-4 to TRBJ1-2; D call uncertain. The CDR3 is made up of 13 amino acids. Germline-derived CDR1 and CDR2 are MRHNA and SNTAGT. V lost 0 bases to trimming and J lost 5 bases, with 7 bases between them. The CDR3 region is CASSDSTGYGYTF. The DNA of the CDR3 is TGTGCCAGCAGTGACTCGACTGGGTATGGCTACACCTTC.

The V call is TRBV5-1, the J call TRBJ2-7; TRBD1 agrees at 9 bases. CDR3 length equals 13 residues. The V gene's germline CDR1 is SGHRS and CDR2 YFSETQ. The J segment lost 6 bases and the V segment lost 3 bases, leaving 4 bases of the junction unmatched. Here the CDR3 DNA reads TGCGCCAGCAGCTGGGGACAGGGAGGCGAGCAGTACTTC. Its protein product is CASSWGQGGEQYF.

This chain uses TRBV28 with TRBJ2-6, with D perhaps matching TRBD1 (6 bases). V lost 0 bases, J lost 2 bases, and 14 bases lay in between. The length of the CDR3 is 18 residues. The germline V gene encodes CDR1 MDHEN and CDR2 SYDVKM. In DNA, the CDR3 is TGTGCCAGCAGTTTATGGTTTCAGGGGCCTGCTGGGGCCAACGTCCTGACTTTC. This translates into CASSLWFQGPAGANVLTF. The full variable domain, with the rest looked up from reference TRBV28 and TRBJ2-6, is DVKVTQSSRYLVKRTGEKVFLECVQDMDHENMFWYRQDPGLGLRLIYFSYDVKMKEKGDIPEGYSVSREKKERFSLILESASTNQTSMYLCASSLWFQGPAGANVLTFGAGSRLTVL.

J is TRBJ2-3 and V is TRBV4-1; 8 bases match TRBD2. From germline, CDR1 is MGHRA and CDR2 YSYEKL. The CDR3 extends over 15 amino acids. With 4 bases clipped from V and 4 bases from J, the junction kept 7 bases outside the gene matches. In nucleotides, the CDR3 is TGCGCCAGCAGCCCGCGGGGGGTCAAGGCAGATACGCAGTATTTT. It specifies CASSPRGVKADTQYF.

The chain employs TRBV30 and TRBJ2-1, with TRBD2 matching over 10 bases. V shed 3 bases, J shed 1 base, and the junction held 15 bases outside the gene matches. The CDR3 length is 19 residues. Germline V lookup: CDR1 GTSNPN, CDR2 SVGIG (reference sequence). The CDR3 DNA sequence: TGTGCCTGGAGGGCGGCTAGCGGGAGCCTTTCTCGGTCCTACAATGAGCAGTTCTTC. Protein: CAWRAASGSLSRSYNEQFF.

At least ten counts were recorded for this clonotype. The chain links TRBV4-1 to TRBJ2-1; perhaps D is TRBD1 or TRBD2 (6 bases each). CDR1 and CDR2 from the germline V gene are MGHRA and YSYEKL. V was cut by 3 bases and J by 9 bases, with 15 bases left in between. The CDR3 contains 14 residues. In nucleotides, the CDR3 is TGCGCCAGCAGCCAGGAGGGGGGAGGACGTGAGCAGTTCTTC. Protein sequence: CASSQEGGGREQFF.

This clonotype was counted only a few times. CDR3 sequence (DNA): TGTGCCACCAGTCTTCTTAAAGGGATCGGGGAGACCCAGTACTTC. It is translated as CATSLLKGIGETQYF. The V and J genes are TRBV15 and TRBJ2-5; D is unresolved. V dropped 6 bases and J dropped 5 bases, with 19 bases sitting between them. The CDR3 runs to 15 residues. Per germline, CDR1 LNHNV and CDR2 YYDKDF (reference sequence).

The chain is built from TRBV24-1 and TRBJ2-2; D tentatively reads TRBD1 or TRBD2 (5 bases each). V lost 10 bases, J lost 4 bases, and 15 bases lay in between. Germline V gene data show CDR1 as KGHDR and CDR2 as SFDVKD. CDR3 size: 14 residues. The CDR3: CATRRDAGTGELFF. The CDR3 bases are TGTGCCACACGAAGGGACGCGGGCACCGGGGAGCTGTTTTTT.

In this sample, this clonotype turned up a few times. The chain couples TRBV6-2 or TRBV6-3 to TRBJ2-1; 9 bases are a match to TRBD2. CDR1 MNHEY and CDR2 SVGEGT come from the germline V gene. V dropped 6 bases and J dropped 3; count of bases not matched to a gene: 3. The CDR3 extends over 14 amino acids. The CDR3 loop is CASRIAGDYNEQFF. CDR3 bases: TGTGCCAGCAGGATAGCGGGAGACTACAATGAGCAGTTCTTC.

This clonotype has a handful of counts. The rearrangement links TRBV5-1 to TRBJ2-6; maybe TRBD2 (7 bases). Trimming pared 5 bases from V and 1 base from J, leaving 16 bases between. Germline CDR1 and CDR2: SGHRS and YFSETQ. CDR3 length: 17 residues. The CDR3 DNA reads as TGCGCCAGCAGACCGGGGGGCGATCGATCTGGGGCCAACGTCCTGACTTTC. Translation gives CASRPGGDRSGANVLTF.

To note about this clonotype: One end of the junction fails to match germline, which may point to a read error. This CDR3 reads CASGFDWTNTNNEQFF. CDR3 in DNA: TGTGCCAGCGGCTTCGACTGGACGAATACAAACAATGAGCAGTTCTTC. This chain uses TRBV7-9 with TRBJ2-1; D gene unclear. CDR1 is SEHNR and CDR2 is FQNEAQ in the germline V gene (reference sequence). The CDR3 is 16 residues long.

The genes are TRBV4-3 and TRBJ2-5; TRBD2 might be the D (5 bases). Trimming stripped 4 bases from V and 2 bases from J, with 14 bases between. The germline gives CDR1 LGHNA, CDR2 YSLEER. The CDR3 spans 15 residues. The CDR3 nucleotides read TGCGCCAGCAGCCTCTCAGCGGAGACACAAGAGACCCAGTACTTC. Its protein is CASSLSAETQETQYF.

This clonotype was seen more than once but under ten times. The chain combines TRBV5-1 with TRBJ2-7; a possible D gene is TRBD1 (6 bases). CDR3 size: 14 residues. Germline CDR1 reads SGHRS; CDR2 reads YFSETQ. Trimming removed 2 bases from V and 3 bases from J, with 12 bases in between. CDR3: CASSFKGVIYEQYF. In nucleotides, the CDR3 is TGCGCCAGCAGCTTTAAGGGGGTCATCTACGAGCAGTACTTC.

The gene calls are TRBV7-2 and TRBJ2-7; 13 positions match TRBD2. The CDR3 contains 15 residues. Germline values: CDR1 SGHTA, CDR2 FQGNSA. V gave up 6 bases and J gave up 4 bases; unmatched junction bases: 6. The CDR3 loop is CASRRLAGGSYEQYF. The CDR3 DNA is TGTGCCAGCAGACGACTAGCGGGAGGTTCATACGAGCAGTACTTC.